This TCR beta chain was retrieved from a study of T-cell reconstitution after alpha-beta-depleted transplantation in children (dated by TCRdb to about 2016). For the wider study: Using TCR repertoire profiling, the study followed T-cell immune reconstitution in a quantitative way in children after TCRalphabeta/CD19-depleted allogeneic hematopoietic cell transplantation.

Notes on this clonotype: Its antigen is not yet known. Qualities for individual bases were not recorded, and no much larger clone is one base off.

The sample's treatment or condition label, in plain terms: allogeneic hematopoietic cell transplantation with graft depleted of TCRalphabeta T cells and CD19 B cells. Transplant recipients were children who received TCRalphabeta/CD19-depleted allogeneic hematopoietic cell grafts. Receptors were amplified or captured by PCR. Sequencing was performed on an Illumina HiSeq 2500. To normalize quantification of the TCRbeta repertoire, the TCR libraries were built with molecular barcoding that relied on unique molecular identifiers. In TCRdb, the public reads were trimmed at Q25 with fastp and aligned with MiXCR, with productive beta chains retained. CDR3 protein sequences are deduplicated, and each keeps its most common genes and DNA. The sample profile shows tens of thousands of distinct CDR3 sequences; approximately 14% of them were found once. The ten top clones hold around 26% of the sample. Here is what the overall study found, with its caveats: In some patients, the high TCRbeta diversity seen at day 60 was put down to recipient T cells and intrathymic progenitors that had survived conditioning. The apparently early recovery of alphabetaT-cell counts about two months after transplant reportedly depended on only several hundred rapidly expanded clones that came from non-depleted graft cells. Over subsequent months, a decline in hyperexpanded clone frequencies was noted, and after one year, T-cell counts and TCRbeta diversity were mostly ascribed to newly produced T cells.

The CDR3 sequence holds 14 residues, the cysteine and phenylalanine included. Just CDR3 DNA is preserved here, 42 bases in frame from base 1. In the germline V gene, CDR1 corresponds to SGHTS and CDR2 to YDEGEE. Compared with germline, V lacks 4 bases and J lacks 6 bases; bases without a gene match: 9. The clonotype originates from a male patient under 10 years old who had a stem cell transplant for acute lymphoblastic leukemia, so the T cells may come from the graft donor. The rearranged segments are TRBV5-8 and TRBJ2-5; 7 of the junction bases match TRBD1. Sequenced here: PBMCs, mostly from graft donor cells, sampled 180 days after TCRalphabeta/CD19-depleted stem cell transplant. The bases are TGTGCCAGCAGCCTCGGGACAGTTAGCAAGACCCAGTACTTC. This sequence encodes CASSLGTVSKTQYF. With all but the CDR3 taken from the reference TRBV5-8 and TRBJ2-5 genes, the full variable domain is: EAGVTQSPTHLIKTRGQQATLRCSPISGHTSVYWYQQALGLGLQFLLWYDEGEERNRGNFPPRFSGRQFPNYSSELNVNALELEDSALYLCASSLGTVSKTQYFGPGTRLLVL.